This T cell receptor (beta chain) stems from a study of shared T cell receptors in the human thymus. The table came from immunoSEQ multiplex PCR; TCRdb's copy has only in-frame clones and leaves some out. The table lists about 540,000 clones, more than 75% of them singletons. With V trimmed by 1 base and J by 8 bases, 3 bases remained unmatched. Germline V lookup: CDR1 SGHTA, CDR2 FQGNSA. CDR3 length: 13 residues. Another study also made use of these data, one on human thymus T cells. In that study: Resections removed during corrective heart surgery provided the thymus tissue used. Usage of V and J genes appeared biased in thymic and blood repertoires. Highly overlapping thymic repertoires among unrelated individuals were reported in related research.

The chain is built from TRBV7-2 and TRBJ1-1, with TRBD1 matching over 8 bases. The sample consisted of thymocytes. This sequence originates from a boy in the first two years of life with a congenital heart defect. The CDR3 loop reads CASSLGAGGEAFF. The CDR3 bases are TGTGCCAGCAGCTTAGGGGCAGGGGGCGAAGCTTTCTTT.